The subject of this entry is one T cell receptor beta chain. Its antigen is undetermined. PCR involved 60 Vbeta and 13 Jbeta primers. The assay was immunoSEQ multiplex PCR, and TCRdb's table has in-frame clones only and misses some. The top ten hold 1.5% to 2% of the sample, which has about 200,000 clones, around 85% seen once. The record originates from a study of cytomegalovirus exposure and HLA in healthy donors. Study in general: An early data release held tens of millions of unique TCRs from HLA-typed donors. Whole-study results and caveats: In a later analysis, V- and J-gene trimming of beta chains associated with a DCLRE1C missense variant, replicated independently.

The germline V gene encodes CDR1 SGDLS and CDR2 YYNGEE. The CDR3 is made up of 14 amino acids. The germline V and J ends were trimmed by 4 bases and 6 bases, with 15 bases remaining between them. Sequenced input: PBMCs. The J gene is TRBJ2-3, the V gene TRBV9, with D possibly being TRBD2 (5 bases). This receptor was obtained from a man between 50 and 59 years old in good health and CMV-seronegative. This CDR3 is CASSPGSYTDTQYF. The CDR3 DNA sequence: TGTGCCAGCAGCCCGGGGAGTTATACTGATACGCAGTATTTT.